Following are 31 T cell receptor beta chains from one sample sequenced in a study of T cells in Graves' hyperthyroidism and ophthalmopathy (dated by TCRdb to between 2018 and 2021). Receptor libraries were prepared by multiplex PCR. The instrument was an Illumina HiSeq 2000. TCR beta CDR3 regions were amplified from RNA transcripts. For the first round of RT-PCR on the TCR CDR3, the HTBI primer set was used together with the Qiagen OneStep RT-PCR kit. The public reads were run again by TCRdb, first through fastp at Q25 and then through MiXCR, and only productive beta chains were kept. All rows with the same CDR3 protein become a single entry with the most common DNA and genes. Within this sample are under 350,000 distinct CDR3 sequences, with 15% to 20% of them counted one time only. The top ten clonotypes cover about half of the sample. Sequencing input: blood. The receptors come from a woman aged 45 to 65 with Graves' hyperthyroidism.

The rearrangement joins TRBV7-9 to TRBJ2-3; 9 bases map to TRBD2. Losses at the gene ends were 6 bases for V and 2 bases for J; bases not matched to a gene: 6. This CDR3 region has 15 residues. In germline, CDR1 is SEHNR, CDR2 FQNEAQ (reference sequence). The CDR3 is CASRLASGATDTQYF. The CDR3 region has the DNA TGTGCCAGCAGGCTTGCTAGCGGGGCCACAGATACGCAGTATTTT.

The V gene is TRBV28, the J gene TRBJ1-6, with D unclear. Germline V gene sequence: CDR1 MDHEN, CDR2 SYDVKM. The CDR3 is 11 residues long. V lost 3 bases and J lost 10, with 4 bases in between. The CDR3 DNA reads TGTGCCAGCAGTTTCGGCTCACCCCTCCACTTT. This encodes CASSFGSPLHF.

The V and J genes are TRBV30 and TRBJ2-5, with a possible D match to TRBD2 (6 bases). Germline CDR1 is GTSNPN and CDR2 is SVGIG (reference sequence). V was trimmed by 3 bases and J by 5 bases, leaving 16 bases between them. The CDR3 runs to 14 residues. The CDR3 protein is CAWSPGWEVETQYF. CDR3 DNA sequence: TGTGCCTGGAGCCCTGGGTGGGAGGTGGAGACCCAGTACTTC.

This clonotype was counted only a few times. The V and J genes are TRBV6-5 and TRBJ1-1; 7 positions agree with TRBD1. The CDR3 has 15 amino acids. Trimming at V came to 4 bases and at J to 1 base, leaving 6 bases not matched to a gene. Germline V CDR1 and CDR2: MNHEY, SVGAGI. The CDR3 DNA follows: TGTGCCAGCAGTTCACGACAGGGCTGGAACACTGAAGCTTTCTTT. Its translation is CASSSRQGWNTEAFF.

The chain combines TRBV14 with TRBJ1-3; D is uncertain. There are 15 residues in the CDR3. Deletions cut 1 base from V and 2 bases from J, with 9 bases between. Germline V CDR1 and CDR2: SGHDN, FVKESK. CDR3 sequence reads: CASSQAVLPGNTIYF. The CDR3 DNA sequence: TGTGCCAGCAGCCAAGCAGTCCTCCCTGGAAACACCATATATTTT.

This clonotype has only a few counts. The chain is built from TRBV2 and TRBJ1-3; possibly TRBD1 for D (5 bases). Germline V lookup: CDR1 SNHLY, CDR2 FYNNEI. V dropped 6 bases and J dropped 8 bases, with 14 bases sitting between them. CDR3 length: 13 amino acids. CDR3 in amino acids: CASRNRGDDTIYF. CDR3 in DNA: TGTGCCAGCAGGAATCGGGGCGATGACACCATATATTTT.

This clonotype has just a few counts. This chain's CDR3 is CAITPNDSGNTIYF. The CDR3 DNA reads TGTGCCATCACCCCAAATGACTCTGGAAACACCATATATTTT. The J gene is TRBJ1-3, the V gene TRBV10-3; the D is unclear. The CDR3 contains 14 residues. Germline assignment: CDR1 ENHRY and CDR2 SYGVKD. V lost 7 bases and J lost 0, with 10 bases in between.

J is TRBJ2-7 and V is TRBV7-9, with 10 bases lining up with TRBD1. Germline lookup yields CDR1 SEHNR and CDR2 FQNEAQ (reference sequence). The CDR3 is 15 residues long. Trimming cost V 4 bases and J 2 bases; bases outside gene matches: 5. The DNA of the CDR3 is TGTGCCAGCAGCTCGACAGGGGGCGATACCTACGAGCAGTACTTC. Protein sequence: CASSSTGGDTYEQYF.

Many counts were recorded for this clonotype. The gene calls are TRBV5-1 and TRBJ2-3, with D possibly being TRBD1 or TRBD2 (6 bases each). Germline CDR1 and CDR2: SGHRS and YFSETQ. The CDR3 has 15 residues. Trimming removed 6 bases at V and 1 base at J, with 15 bases between. The CDR3 DNA reads TGCGCCAGCACCGTGGACGGGGGCGGCACAGATACGCAGTATTTT. Translated: CASTVDGGGTDTQYF.

The sample holds many counts of this clonotype. V is TRBV6-1 and J is TRBJ2-3, with D hard to call. This CDR3 is 12 amino acids long. Germline loops: CDR1 MNHNS, CDR2 SASEGT. V lost 10 bases to trimming and J lost 1 base, with 9 bases between them. CDR3 sequence reads: CATGQGTDTQYF. The CDR3 region has the DNA TGTGCCACTGGTCAGGGCACAGATACGCAGTATTTT.

The sample holds many counts of this clonotype. The CDR3 spells CASSFSQGRTEAFF. The CDR3 DNA reads TGTGCCAGCAGTTTTTCGCAGGGGAGGACTGAAGCTTTCTTT. The rearrangement joins TRBV28 to TRBJ1-1; TRBD1 is a possible D gene (6 bases). The V gene lost 3 bases and the J gene lost 5 bases, with 13 bases spanning the gap. Germline values: CDR1 MDHEN, CDR2 SYDVKM. The CDR3 is made up of 14 amino acids.

Only a few counts were recorded for this clonotype. V and J are TRBV20-1 and TRBJ1-3; the D is unclear. V dropped 3 bases and J dropped 3 bases, with 9 bases sitting between them. In germline, CDR1 is DFQATT, CDR2 SNEGSKA (reference sequence). There are 13 residues in the CDR3. The chain's CDR3 is CSARPSGGNTIYF. As DNA, the CDR3 is TGCAGTGCTAGGCCCAGCGGTGGAAACACCATATATTTT.

This clonotype was observed at least ten times. The genes are TRBV27 and TRBJ2-1, with unresolved D. The V end lost 4 bases, the J end lost 0 bases, and 13 bases lay between the germline ends. Germline V lookup: CDR1 MNHEY, CDR2 SMNVEV (reference sequence). This CDR3 has 16 residues. CDR3 loop: CASSSKFDRSYNEQFF. Here the CDR3 DNA reads TGTGCCAGCAGTTCAAAGTTCGATCGCTCCTACAATGAGCAGTTCTTC.

This clonotype was seen repeatedly, ten times or more. The CDR3: CASGLSAVLYRPEAFF. The CDR3 coding sequence is TGTGCTAGTGGTTTGTCGGCAGTTCTGTATCGTCCTGAAGCTTTCTTT. The chain employs TRBV12-5 and TRBJ1-1; D is uncertain. The germline V gene encodes CDR1 LGHNT and CDR2 FRNRAP. The CDR3 loop spans 16 amino acids. Trimming shortened V by 2 bases and J by 6 bases, and 19 bases separated the two germline ends.

The chain couples TRBV20-1 to TRBJ2-3; 9 bases match TRBD1. CDR3 length: 16 amino acids. V was pared by 1 base and J by 4 bases, with 9 bases of the junction left unmatched. Germline V gene sequence: CDR1 DFQATT, CDR2 SNEGSKA (reference sequence). This CDR3 is CSARAGDRALADTQYF. For the CDR3, the DNA is TGCAGTGCTAGAGCAGGGGACAGGGCCCTGGCAGATACGCAGTATTTT.

This clonotype was seen a few times. This chain links TRBV6-1 with TRBJ2-1; D may be TRBD1 (5 bases). The germline V gene encodes CDR1 MNHNS and CDR2 SASEGT. CDR3 length: 15 residues. The V end was cut by 5 bases, the J end by 6 bases, with 17 bases between. The CDR3 region has the DNA TGTGCCAGCAGTCCCCGTCTGGACACACTCAATGAGCAGTTCTTC. Amino acids: CASSPRLDTLNEQFF.

The chain is built from TRBV19 and TRBJ1-5, with TRBD1 as a possible D gene (6 bases). There are 14 residues in the CDR3. The ends were cut back, 3 bases at V and 4 bases at J, with 10 bases in the middle. Germline assignment: CDR1 LNHDA and CDR2 SQIVND (reference sequence). Written as DNA, the CDR3 is TGTGCCAGTAGTATTCAGGGGTCTAATCAGCCCCAGCATTTT. Residues: CASSIQGSNQPQHF.

This clonotype was detected many times. The chain links TRBV7-2 to TRBJ2-1; 9 bases agree with TRBD2. The junction had 4 bases not matched to a gene; V was cut back by 1 base and J by 3 bases. This CDR3 is 16 amino acids long. The V gene's germline CDR1 is SGHTA and CDR2 FQGNSA. CDR3 in DNA: TGTGCCAGCAGCTTAGGTGGCGGGAGGGACTACAATGAGCAGTTCTTC. Its translation is CASSLGGGRDYNEQFF.

This clonotype was observed at least ten times. The V gene is TRBV18, the J gene TRBJ1-1; TRBD1 matches at 9 bases. The CDR3 loop spans 15 amino acids. With V trimmed by 7 bases and J by 1 base, 7 bases remained unmatched. Germline CDR1 is KGHSH and CDR2 is LQKENI. The CDR3 DNA is TGTGCCAGCTTTCCACAGGGGGCAGGGAACACTGAAGCTTTCTTT. It specifies CASFPQGAGNTEAFF.

The sample holds many counts of this clonotype. The CDR3: CASSDEVAFF. The CDR3 coding sequence is TGTGCCAGCAGTGACGAGGTAGCTTTCTTT. The chain employs TRBV7-8 and TRBJ1-1; D not resolved. The CDR3 contains 10 residues. CDR1 and CDR2 from the germline V gene are SGHVS and FQNEAQ. Trimming removed 6 bases at V and 10 bases at J, with 9 bases between.

J is TRBJ2-7 and V is TRBV18; 9 bases are a match to TRBD1. The CDR3 is 15 amino acids. The trim removed 3 bases at V and 3 bases at J, leaving 6 bases unmatched. Germline V gene data show CDR1 as KGHSH and CDR2 as LQKENI. The CDR3 region is CASSPPGQGIYEQYF. The CDR3 DNA reads TGTGCCAGCTCACCTCCGGGACAGGGAATCTACGAGCAGTACTTC.

This clonotype was observed a handful of times. The CDR3 region has the DNA TGTGCCACCAGTTCCCGACAGGACGGCGGCTACACCTTC. Amino acids: CATSSRQDGGYTF. The chain recombines TRBV24-1 with TRBJ1-2; D might be TRBD1 (6 bases). V gave up 6 bases and J gave up 8 bases, with 15 bases separating them. The germline gives CDR1 KGHDR, CDR2 SFDVKD. CDR3 length: 13 amino acids.

Only a few counts were recorded for this clonotype. The J gene is TRBJ2-7, the V gene TRBV6-4; 7 bases are a match to TRBD2. This CDR3 region has 15 residues. The ends lost 3 bases at V and 3 bases at J; junction bases unmatched: 8. CDR1 and CDR2 from the germline V gene are MRHNA and SNTAGT. As DNA, the CDR3 is TGTGCCAGCAGTGAGGACGGGAGGTACGGCTACGAGCAGTACGTC. This gives the protein CASSEDGRYGYEQYV.

This clonotype was counted ten times or more. This chain joins TRBV3-1 and TRBJ1-4; 9 bases align to TRBD1. J was trimmed by 0 bases and V by 0 bases; bases with no gene match: 5. The CDR3 has 18 amino acids. CDR1 and CDR2 from the germline V gene are LGHDT and YNNKEL (reference sequence). CDR3 residues: CASSQDRTGVATNEKLFF. Written as DNA, the CDR3 is TGTGCCAGCAGCCAAGATAGGACAGGGGTTGCAACTAATGAAAAACTGTTTTTT. Combining the CDR3 with reference TRBV3-1 and TRBJ1-4 gives the whole variable domain DTAVSQTPKYLVTQMGNDKSIKCEQNLGHDTMYWYKQDSKKFLKIMFSYNNKELIINETVPNRFSPKSPDKAHLNLHINSLELGDSAVYFCASSQDRTGVATNEKLFFGSGTQLSVL.

This clonotype was seen repeatedly, ten times or more. The chain combines TRBV27 with TRBJ2-3; D is uncertain. CDR1 MNHEY and CDR2 SMNVEV come from the germline V gene (reference sequence). The CDR3 extends over 13 amino acids. Trimming cost V 2 bases and J 7 bases, with 10 bases left between them. CDR3 DNA sequence: TGTGCCAGCAGTTTAGCAGGCATGCATACGCAGTATTTT. As protein: CASSLAGMHTQYF.

This chain uses TRBV7-9 with TRBJ1-2; a weak D match, TRBD1 (6 bases). Per germline, CDR1 SEHNR and CDR2 FQNEAQ (reference sequence). There are 14 residues in the CDR3. The V gene lost 6 bases and the J gene lost 7 bases, with 18 bases spanning the gap. The CDR3 nucleotides read TGTGCCAGCAGATCTGACAGGAGCCTGCTTGGCTACACCTTC. It yields the protein CASRSDRSLLGYTF.

This sequence joins TRBV2 and TRBJ2-7, with D unclear. V lost 7 bases to trimming and J lost 2 bases, with 6 bases between them. The CDR3 is 11 amino acids. Germline CDR1 reads SNHLY; CDR2 reads FYNNEI. CDR3 sequence reads: CASKYAYEQYF. Written as DNA, the CDR3 is TGTGCCAGCAAATACGCCTACGAGCAGTACTTC.

A few counts support this clonotype. The chain has TRBV20-1 and TRBJ2-5, with D tentatively TRBD2 (7 bases). From germline, CDR1 is DFQATT and CDR2 SNEGSKA (reference sequence). V was trimmed by 0 bases and J by 5 bases, leaving 13 bases between them. CDR3 length equals 14 residues. The chain's CDR3 is CSAREWGRGETQYF. The CDR3 region has the DNA TGCAGTGCTAGAGAGTGGGGGCGGGGGGAGACCCAGTACTTC.

The chain employs TRBV20-1 and TRBJ2-5, with 12 positions matching TRBD1. V was pared by 3 bases and J by 4 bases, with 6 bases of the junction left unmatched. CDR3 length equals 15 residues. Germline CDR1 reads DFQATT; CDR2 reads SNEGSKA (reference sequence). CDR3 protein: CSARGRDRGPETQYF. The CDR3 region has the DNA TGCAGTGCTAGGGGTCGGGACAGGGGGCCAGAGACCCAGTACTTC.

The V call is TRBV14, the J call TRBJ2-3, with no clear D. CDR3 size: 12 residues. The V gene lost 4 bases and the J gene lost 8 bases, with 10 bases spanning the gap. Germline V lookup: CDR1 SGHDN, CDR2 FVKESK. The CDR3 protein is CASSPGLGTQYF. The CDR3 DNA follows: TGTGCCAGCAGCCCCGGATTAGGTACGCAGTATTTT. Variable domain in full (rest from reference TRBV14 and TRBJ2-3): EAGVTQFPSHSVIEKGQTVTLRCDPISGHDNLYWYRRVMGKEIKFLLHFVKESKQDESGMPNNRFLAERTGGTYSTLKVQPAELEDSGVYFCASSPGLGTQYFGPGTRLTVL.

This clonotype has at least ten counts. J is TRBJ1-1 and V is TRBV12-3 or TRBV12-4; D ambiguous. The CDR3 spans 14 residues. Trimming cost V 4 bases and J 2 bases, with 11 bases left between them. CDR3 region: CASSYETVNTEAFF. CDR3 in DNA: TGTGCCAGCAGTTATGAGACCGTAAACACTGAAGCTTTCTTT.